Listed here is a single TCR beta chain. No antigen is known for it. No base quality values were provided; no much bigger clone lies one nucleotide off. Participants in the prospective study were enrolled through a virtual design, were aged roughly 18 to 90 years, and lived in 24 United States geographic areas. To assign participants to cohorts, the prospective study relied on clinical history that participants themselves reported in a screening survey and a study questionnaire. ImmuneRACE Cohort 3 recovered participants were defined by two consecutive negative NP/OP PCR tests, healthcare professional clearance, or symptom resolution. Mobile phlebotomists in the prospective study collected whole blood, serum and a nasopharyngeal or oropharyngeal swab from every participant. Prospective study participants could optionally give additional blood draws and questionnaires over an approximately two-month period. Before DNA extraction, prospective study blood samples were shipped either frozen or at room temperature.

The immunoSEQ Assay, a bias-controlled multiplex PCR, was used to amplify TCRbeta CDR3 regions from genomic DNA. The paper's data handling went like this. Within the assay, amplification of reference gene primers was used to estimate how many nucleated cells each sample contained. To quantify the absolute abundance of each unique TCRbeta CDR3 rearrangement, sequence reads were collapsed and filtered. For each sample, productive Simpson clonality was calculated as the square root of Simpson's diversity index over productive rearrangements. This is the immuneACCESS table as TCRdb keeps it, with only in-frame sequences that have V and J called. A part of the clones is gone; compared with another copy, unresolved V genes explain less than half, and the rest is unexplained. The V and J calls and clone size come from that table; D and trimming were worked out from the DNA. This sample is represented by 150,000 or so clones; 80% of them were singletons. The top ten hold 3% to 3.5% of the sample.

V is reduced by 4 bases and J by 7 bases, leaving a spacing of 10 bases between them. Its CDR3 holds 13 amino acids, cysteine through phenylalanine. Kept here is only the CDR3 DNA, which spans 39 bases and is read in frame from base 1. The germline V gene provides CDR1 SGHTA and CDR2 FQGNSA. The sample originates from a study of blood T cell repertoires in COVID-19 (dated by TCRdb to between 2020 and 2021). Regarding the research as a whole: The collaborator samples originated in the United States, Italy and Spain and spanned the acute and convalescent phases of COVID-19. The prospective study material was composed of cDNA or gDNA derived from T cells, B-cell-depleted T cells, or PBMCs. Deeply sampled blood TCRbeta repertoires from subjects exposed to, actively infected with, or recovered from COVID-19 were included in the dataset. The repertoires were released in a freely available public database intended as a resource for research on the immune response to SARS-CoV-2. Samples were obtained from the ongoing ImmuneRACE study (first 160 participants) and from 1,254 subjects provided by 6 global collaborators. Sample metadata almost always included a de-identified subject ID, COVID-19 status, age in years and sex. HLA class I and class II types, where available, came from metadata supplied by the sample provider rather than from assay-based typing.

The research as a whole found: How much clinical and demographic metadata was included differed by source and by participant, and the metadata was provided uncurated.

Recombination connected TRBV7-2 to TRBJ1-4; a tentative D match to TRBD1 spans 6 bases. Sequencing used PBMCs or T cells enriched from blood (not recorded which). The receptor was derived from a woman aged 55-70 years who had recovered from COVID-19. The CDR3 is CASSYGQREKLFF. The DNA sequence reads TGTGCCAGCAGCTACGGACAGCGTGAAAAACTGTTTTTT. Reference TRBV7-2 and TRBJ1-4 genes cover what lies past the CDR3, so the full variable domain is GAGVSQSPSNKVTEKGKDVELRCDPISGHTALYWYRQSLGQGLEFLIYFQGNSAPDKSGLPSDRFSAERTGGSVSTLTIQRTQQEDSAVYLCASSYGQREKLFFGSGTQLSVL.